A selection of T cell receptor beta chains follows, all from one sample in a study of shared clonotypes between healthy human individuals. Sequencing used immunoSEQ multiplex PCR; TCRdb keeps in-frame clones, though not all of them. The sample yields some 500,000 clones, about 96% seen once. Sample: naive CD4+ T cells sorted from blood. These receptors originate from a woman aged 25 to 45 in good health. Each CDR3 is given with its conserved first and last residue. The D gene is left open where the match is weak. Clone size, where shown, is once, few, many, or a class for clones that have expanded.

J	size	V	D	DNA	CDR3
TRBJ2-1	once	TRBV5-4	-	TGTGCCAGCAGCTTCGACAGTACCCCTCGTGCCGACAATGAGCAGTTCTTC	CASSFDSTPRADNEQFF
TRBJ2-2	-	TRBV2	-	TGTGCCAGCAACGGGAACACCGGGGAGCTGTTTTTT	CASNGNTGELFF
TRBJ2-5	-	TRBV10-1	-	TGCGCCAGCAGTGAATCAAGGGGACAAGAGACCCAGTACTTC	CASSESRGQETQYF
TRBJ2-7	-	TRBV7-9	TRBD2	TGTGCCAGCAGCGGGGGGACTAGCGGGACCAGGGAGCAGTACTTC	CASSGGTSGTREQYF
TRBJ2-7	-	TRBV7-9	-	TGTGCCAGCAGTCCAAGAAGGCCCCAACACCTCGGGGAGCAGTACTTC	CASSPRRPQHLGEQYF
TRBJ1-2	-	TRBV6-1	TRBD1	TGTGCCAGTCCGCCTCAAACAGGGGGCGCGGGAGGCTACACCTTC	CASPPQTGGAGGYTF
TRBJ2-7	-	TRBV5-1	TRBD2	TGCGCCAGCAGCTTAGCGGGAGGGCCTGAATACGAGCAGTACTTC	CASSLAGGPEYEQYF
TRBJ2-1	-	TRBV20-1	-	TGCAGTGCTATACAGGGCCATGAGCAGTTCTTC	CSAIQGHEQFF
TRBJ1-2	-	TRBV6-5	-	TGTGCCAGCAGAGGGGCTATCTATGGCTACACCTTC	CASRGAIYGYTF
TRBJ1-1	-	TRBV4-1	-	TGCGCCAGCAGCACACCGGGACGGGGGATGGGCACTGAAGCTTTCTTT	CASSTPGRGMGTEAFF
TRBJ1-5	-	TRBV25-1	-	TGTGCCAGCAGTGCCCACGGACAGTCTCAGCCCCAGCATTTT	CASSAHGQSQPQHF
TRBJ1-1	-	TRBV4-1	TRBD1	TGCGCCAGCAGCCAAGTTCCCCCACAGACAGGGTGGAAGACTGAAGCTTTCTTT	CASSQVPPQTGWKTEAFF
TRBJ2-7	once	TRBV19	-	TGTGCCAGTCGCTTTTCAGGGACCACAGGCGAGCAGTACTTC	CASRFSGTTGEQYF
TRBJ2-2	-	TRBV7-2	TRBD2	TGTGCCAGCAGCGCCCGGACTAGCGGGAGGGATTCGGGCACCGGGGAGCTGTTTTTT	CASSARTSGRDSGTGELFF
TRBJ2-7	-	TRBV28	-	TGTGCCAGCAGGCCCTCGGGACCCGTTGGCGAGCAGTACTTC	CASRPSGPVGEQYF
TRBJ2-7	-	TRBV27	-	TGTGCCAGCAGTCCCCGGCGGGGTAGGTCTAGAGGGCACGAGCAGTACTTC	CASSPRRGRSRGHEQYF
TRBJ2-1	-	TRBV5-6	-	TGTGCCAGCAGCTCCCGTTTAAGGCTCTCCTACAATGAGCAGTTCTTC	CASSSRLRLSYNEQFF
TRBJ2-7	-	TRBV20-1	-	TGCAGTGCTGATACTTATTACGAGCAGTACTTC	CSADTYYEQYF
TRBJ2-2	-	TRBV28	TRBD1	TGTGCCAGCAGTCTGACAGGGCTAAACGACGGGGAGCTGTTTTTT	CASSLTGLNDGELFF
TRBJ2-1	-	TRBV30	TRBD2	TGTGCCTGGAGTGGGGGGACTAGCGGGAGAAGAAATGAGCAGTTCTTC	CAWSGGTSGRRNEQFF
TRBJ2-1	-	TRBV7-9	-	TGTGCCAGCAGGTTAGGAGGGAGTCGCAATGAGCAGTTCTTC	CASRLGGSRNEQFF
TRBJ2-1	once	TRBV6-4	-	TGTGCCAGCAGTGACGGGGTCAATGAGCAGTTCTTC	CASSDGVNEQFF
TRBJ2-1	-	TRBV27	-	TGTGCCAGCAGTAACTCGCCCCTGTCCTCCGGGTTCTTC	CASSNSPLSSGFF
TRBJ2-7	-	TRBV18	TRBD2	TGTGCCAGCTCACCGGGGACTACCCCCATCGAGCAGTACTTC	CASSPGTTPIEQYF
TRBJ1-4	-	TRBV2	TRBD1	TGTGCCAGCACACTTCAGGGGGTGGATGAAAAACTGTTTTTT	CASTLQGVDEKLFF
TRBJ2-7	-	TRBV6-1	-	TGTGCCAGCAGGGCAAACTACGAGCAGTACTTC	CASRANYEQYF
TRBJ2-3	-	TRBV4-2	TRBD2	TGTGCCAGCAGCCAAGCCAGTGGGGGACTAGCGGATACTAGCACAGATACGCAGTATTTT	CASSQASGGLADTSTDTQYF
TRBJ2-7	-	TRBV21-1	-	TGTGCCAGCAGCCCAAAGGACCCCCCGCTGGGGGCTAGCGGGAGTTTAAACTACGAGCAGTACTTC	CASSPKDPPLGASGSLNYEQYF
TRBJ1-4	-	TRBV7-8	-	TGTGCCAGCAGCTTATGGGGGGGTAATGAAAAACTGTTTTTT	CASSLWGGNEKLFF
TRBJ1-5	-	TRBV7-9	TRBD1	TGTGCCAGCACCACAGGGGGCAGCAATCAGCCCCAGCATTTT	CASTTGGSNQPQHF
TRBJ2-7	once	TRBV10-1	-	TGCGCCAGCAGTGCCGGACACTCCGAGCAGTACTTC	CASSAGHSEQYF
TRBJ2-7	-	TRBV5-4	-	TGTGCCAGCAACCAGCACGGGAGTTATTACGAGCAGTACTTC	CASNQHGSYYEQYF
TRBJ2-4	-	TRBV28	-	TGTGCCAGCAGTTTTCTTTTAGGGGGAGGAGTGCGGGACACCAAAAACATTCAGTACTTC	CASSFLLGGGVRDTKNIQYF
TRBJ2-1	-	TRBV5-1	TRBD2	TGCGCCAGCAGCCTGGTGTCATATTCACTAGCGGGAGGGCGGTGGTCCTACAATGAGCAGTTCTTC	CASSLVSYSLAGGRWSYNEQFF
TRBJ2-7	few	TRBV7-9	-	TGTGCCAGCAGCTCCACCCGCTACGAGCAGTACTTC	CASSSTRYEQYF
TRBJ2-2	-	TRBV6-6	-	TGTGCCACCAGGGGTAGAACGAACACCGGGGAGCTGTTTTTT	CATRGRTNTGELFF
TRBJ1-2	-	TRBV28	-	TGTGCCAGCAGTAGGATATGGGGTGACTATGGCTACACCTTC	CASSRIWGDYGYTF